This passage covers 6 T cell receptor beta chains from one sample sequenced in a study of T-cell memory formation after mild COVID-19. TCRdb reanalysed the 5' RACE reads using MiXCR and keeps one entry per CDR3 protein. Here the sample spans about 430,000 distinct CDR3 sequences, 20% to 25% being singletons. The specimen was PBMCs or a T cell subset sorted from them (not recorded which). The receptors were gathered from an adult woman who had mild COVID-19 (a few samples of this study predate the infection). Cell type and time point are not known.

In this sample, this clonotype turned up once. The chain links TRBV6-1 to TRBJ2-2; D is possibly TRBD1 (5 bases). Between the trimmed V and J ends, which lost 3 bases and 2 bases, there was a span of 19 bases. CDR3 length equals 18 residues. Germline values: CDR1 MNHNS, CDR2 SASEGT. CDR3 sequence reads: CASSEMDIVQFNTGELFF. In nucleotides, the CDR3 is TGTGCCAGCAGTGAGATGGACATCGTACAGTTTAACACCGGGGAGCTGTTTTTT.

V usage is TRBV27 and J usage is TRBJ1-4; D is uncertain. This CDR3 has 15 amino acids. Trimming left V 2 bases short and J 3 bases short, with 10 bases between. In germline, CDR1 is MNHEY, CDR2 SMNVEV (reference sequence). Written as DNA, the CDR3 is TGTGCCAGCAGTTTAGGGCCCTACCCTAATGAAAAACTGTTTTTT. Its translation: CASSLGPYPNEKLFF.

The CDR3 loop is CASSALAGVPTDTQYF. CDR3 nucleotide sequence: TGTGCCAGCAGCGCTCTAGCGGGAGTGCCCACAGATACGCAGTATTTT. The chain has TRBV7-2 and TRBJ2-3, with 10 bases identical to TRBD2. Germline CDR1 is SGHTA and CDR2 is FQGNSA. J lost 2 bases, V lost 5 bases, and 7 bases had no gene match. The length of the CDR3 is 16 residues.

This clonotype was observed once. The chain links TRBV9 to TRBJ1-5; D remains unclear. V lost 0 bases to trimming and J lost 1 base, with 5 bases between them. CDR1 SGDLS and CDR2 YYNGEE come from the germline V gene. The CDR3 totals 14 residues. CDR3 nucleotides: TGTGCCAGCAGCGTAGGTGGAAGCAATCAGCCCCAGCATTTT. As protein: CASSVGGSNQPQHF.

This clonotype appeared once. The chain carries TRBV24-1 and TRBJ2-7; 8 nucleotides line up with TRBD1. CDR1 KGHDR and CDR2 SFDVKD come from the germline V gene. The V segment lost 9 bases and the J segment 3 bases; nucleotides outside the gene matches: 0. The CDR3 contains 11 residues. The CDR3 DNA sequence: TGTGCCACCGGGACAGGCTACGAGCAGTACTTC. Translating gives CATGTGYEQYF.

This clonotype showed up just a few times. The chain joins TRBV24-1 to TRBJ2-7, with TRBD1 matching over 8 bases. V was pared by 5 bases and J by 2 bases, with 7 bases of the junction left unmatched. CDR3 length equals 15 residues. The germline V gene encodes CDR1 KGHDR and CDR2 SFDVKD. The CDR3 coding sequence is TGTGCCACCAGTGGGATAACAGGGGGGACCTACGAGCAGTACTTC. It yields the protein CATSGITGGTYEQYF.